Listed here are 5 T cell receptor beta chains from one sample, sequenced in a study of cytomegalovirus exposure and HLA in healthy donors. The PCR had 60 Vbeta and 13 Jbeta primers. Here immunoSEQ multiplex PCR was the method, and the copy in TCRdb shows in-frame clones only, minus some. The sample includes 55,000 to 85,000 clones, 55% to 65% of them seen just once. Material: PBMCs. The source is a woman aged 45-59 years in good health and CMV-seronegative.

This clone was counted a single time. The CDR3 is CASSLPRGVAQYF. In DNA form, the CDR3 reads TGTGCCAGCAGTTTGCCCCGGGGGGTGGCCCAGTACTTC. The V call is TRBV28, the J call TRBJ2-5; 7 bases line up with TRBD2. Unmatched junction bases numbered 7, after V lost 3 bases and J lost 9 bases. Germline V gene data show CDR1 as MDHEN and CDR2 as SYDVKM. CDR3 size: 13 residues.

This chain connects TRBV29-1 to TRBJ1-1; 8 bases agree with TRBD1. With 2 bases clipped from V and 5 bases from J, the junction kept 4 bases outside the gene matches. CDR3 size: 13 residues. The germline CDR1 and CDR2 sequences are SQVTM and ANQGSEA. CDR3 in DNA: TGCAGCGTTGAACAGGGGGCCCCTACTGAAGCTTTCTTT. Its translation: CSVEQGAPTEAFF.

The table lists this clone with a count of one. The V and J genes are TRBV15 and TRBJ2-7; the D is unclear. This CDR3 has 17 amino acids. V was shortened by 2 bases and J by 2 bases, with 19 bases between the two germline ends. Germline values: CDR1 LNHNV, CDR2 YYDKDF (reference sequence). DNA of the CDR3: TGTGCCACCAGCAGAAAACAGACAACCTCTACCACCTACGAGCAGTACTTC. This gives the protein CATSRKQTTSTTYEQYF. Drawing the rest from reference TRBV15 and TRBJ2-7, the complete variable domain is DAMVIQNPRYQVTQFGKPVTLSCSQTLNHNVMYWYQQKSSQAPKLLFHYYDKDFNNEADTPDNFQSRRPNTSFCFLDIRSPGLGDTAMYLCATSRKQTTSTTYEQYFGPGTRLTVT.

The rearrangement uses TRBV9 and TRBJ2-3, with D possibly matching TRBD1 (5 bases). CDR3 size: 12 residues. Germline-derived CDR1 and CDR2 are SGDLS and YYNGEE. With 5 bases removed from V and 10 bases from J, the gap between germline ends came to 14 bases. CDR3 DNA: TGTGCCAGCAGTCTAGGGGTTGCGGCGCAGTATTTT. It encodes CASSLGVAAQYF.

The rearrangement links TRBV28 to TRBJ2-1; 13 positions match TRBD2. Germline trimming cut 3 bases from V and 6 bases from J; bases unmatched to any gene: 11. The CDR3 has 18 residues. Germline lookup yields CDR1 MDHEN and CDR2 SYDVKM. As DNA, the CDR3 is TGTGCCAGCAGTTTTTTGGGGCTTAGGACTAGCGGGAGCAATGAGCAGTTCTTC. It translates to CASSFLGLRTSGSNEQFF.